The rows below give T cell receptor beta chains drawn from one sample of a study of cytomegalovirus exposure and HLA in healthy donors. The protocol was immunoSEQ multiplex PCR, while the TCRdb copy is restricted to in-frame clones and leaves out a portion. The sample yields more than 100,000 clones, more than 75% seen once. The sample was PBMCs. The receptors were gathered from a woman between 45 and 60 years old in good health and CMV-seropositive. Both conserved end residues are part of each CDR3. Each record gives: clone size, V gene, J gene, D gene, CDR3 protein, CDR3 DNA. A D gene is named only where the DNA matches it firmly. Some rows mark clone size as missing; the rest say once, few, many or name a class of expanded clone.

>NA|TRBV6-5|TRBJ2-4|NA
CASRLYRLAKNIQYF
TGTGCCAGCAGACTCTACAGGTTGGCCAAAAACATTCAGTACTTC
>NA|TRBV27|TRBJ1-1|NA
CASSITRGNTEAFF
TGTGCCAGCAGTATTACTAGAGGGAACACTGAAGCTTTCTTT
>NA|TRBV10-2|TRBJ1-5|TRBD1
CASEDRSNQPQHF
TGCGCCAGCGAGGACAGGAGCAATCAGCCCCAGCATTTT
>few|TRBV27|TRBJ2-1|TRBD2
CASSFPAAGARYNEQFF
TGTGCCAGCAGTTTCCCTGCGGCGGGAGCGAGGTACAATGAGCAGTTCTTC
>NA|TRBV30|TRBJ2-3|NA
CAWTQGRHTDTQYF
TGTGCCTGGACCCAGGGGAGACACACAGATACGCAGTATTTT
>NA|TRBV7-3|TRBJ2-7|NA
CASSRGGQPMYF
TGTGCCAGCAGCCGAGGTGGACAGCCTATGTACTTC
>once|TRBV6-5|TRBJ2-1|TRBD1
CASTPGTVTDNEQFF
TGTGCCAGCACCCCCGGGACAGTTACTGACAATGAGCAGTTCTTC
>NA|TRBV18|TRBJ2-1|TRBD2
CASSPQYSGGYNEQFF
TGTGCCAGCTCACCCCAGTATAGCGGGGGCTACAATGAGCAGTTCTTC
>NA|TRBV6-1|TRBJ1-4|NA
CASSEASGGGEKLFF
TGTGCCAGCAGTGAAGCTTCGGGGGGTGGTGAAAAACTGTTTTTT
>NA|TRBV4-1|TRBJ1-5|NA
CASSQDSLGRSANQPQHF
TGCGCCAGCAGCCAAGATTCCCTGGGCAGAAGTGCCAATCAGCCCCAGCATTTT
>NA|TRBV5-1|TRBJ1-2|NA
CASSLVQGIGGYTF
TGCGCCAGCAGCTTGGTTCAGGGGATCGGTGGCTACACCTTC
>NA|TRBV19|TRBJ1-2|TRBD1
CASSIPNPRDRERGYTF
TGTGCCAGTAGTATACCCAATCCCCGGGACAGGGAACGAGGCTACACCTTC
>NA|TRBV14|TRBJ2-1|TRBD2
CASSQDEGLAYYNEQFF
TGTGCCAGCAGCCAAGATGAGGGACTAGCGTACTACAATGAGCAGTTCTTC
>NA|TRBV18|TRBJ1-1|NA
CASSPLGRYSNTEAFF
TGTGCCAGCTCACCCCTAGGGAGGTACTCGAACACTGAAGCTTTCTTT
>NA|TRBV11-3|TRBJ2-1|TRBD2
CASSLGGRRNEQFF
TGTGCCAGCAGCTTGGGCGGGAGAAGGAATGAGCAGTTCTTC
>NA|TRBV4-2|TRBJ1-1|NA
CASSRDTPGNTEAFF
TGTGCCAGCAGCCGCGACACCCCCGGCAACACTGAAGCTTTCTTT
>few|TRBV6-6|TRBJ2-7|NA
CASSYTGEGYEQYF
TGTGCCAGCAGTTATACAGGTGAAGGGTACGAGCAGTACTTC